This TCR beta chain was sequenced during a study of blood T cell repertoires in COVID-19. In the study overall: The United States, Italy and Spain provided the acute and convalescent COVID-19 samples. The analysed material was cDNA or gDNA that came from T cells, B-cell-depleted T cells, or PBMCs.

Source study methods: Estimated nucleated cell counts came from reference gene primer amplification. Sequencing used immunoSEQ multiplex PCR; TCRdb keeps in-frame clones, though not all of them. V, J and clone size reflect that table, while D and trimming were determined from the DNA. Of some 260,000 clones in the sample, roughly 80% were seen once. The receptor was derived from a man older than 75 with acute or convalescent COVID-19. The specimen was peripheral blood.

As DNA, the CDR3 is TGTGCCATCAGTGACCCGTCAGGGGTGGCCACAGATACGCAGTATTTT. Translated: CAISDPSGVATDTQYF. The V gene is TRBV10-3, the J gene TRBJ2-3; D perhaps matches TRBD1 (6 bases). The CDR3 is 16 residues long. Deletions cut 3 bases from V and 2 bases from J, with 15 bases between. Germline CDR1 is ENHRY and CDR2 is SYGVKD.